This T cell receptor beta chain was sequenced during a study of breast tumors, draining lymph nodes, adjacent tissues. The study's findings and limits: Data only fit, rather than demonstrated, lymph node origin of most tumor T cells.

On this clonotype itself: What it recognizes is unknown.

TCRdb used MiXCR to reprocess the multiplex PCR reads, holding one entry per CDR3 protein. The data hold 160,000 or so distinct CDR3 sequences, with around a third observed a single time. Axillary draining lymph nodes of breast cancer patients supplied the node samples. The material sequenced was axillary lymph node tissue. This receptor was identified in a female donor with breast cancer. Some clones in this sample may be carry-over from other donors' samples.

The CDR3 coding sequence is TGTGCCAGCAGCTGGGGAGCCGAGCAGTACTTC. It yields the protein CASSWGAEQYF. The chain employs TRBV11-2 and TRBJ2-7; possibly TRBD2 for D (5 bases). V was trimmed by 4 bases and J by 6 bases, leaving 7 bases between them. The CDR3 sequence is 11 residues long. Looked up from germline, CDR1 is SGHAT and CDR2 is FQNNGV.